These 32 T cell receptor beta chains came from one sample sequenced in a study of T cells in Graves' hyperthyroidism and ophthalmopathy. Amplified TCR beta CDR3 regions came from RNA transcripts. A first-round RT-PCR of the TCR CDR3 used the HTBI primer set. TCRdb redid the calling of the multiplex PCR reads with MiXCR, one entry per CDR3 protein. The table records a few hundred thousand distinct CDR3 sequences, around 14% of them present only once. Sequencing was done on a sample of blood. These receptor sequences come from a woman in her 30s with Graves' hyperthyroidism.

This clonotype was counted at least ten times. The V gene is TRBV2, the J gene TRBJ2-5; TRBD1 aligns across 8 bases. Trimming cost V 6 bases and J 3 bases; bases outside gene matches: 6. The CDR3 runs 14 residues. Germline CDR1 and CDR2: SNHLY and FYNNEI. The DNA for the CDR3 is TGTGCCAGCAGGGACAGGGCTTTCGAAGAGACCCAGTACTTC. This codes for CASRDRAFEETQYF.

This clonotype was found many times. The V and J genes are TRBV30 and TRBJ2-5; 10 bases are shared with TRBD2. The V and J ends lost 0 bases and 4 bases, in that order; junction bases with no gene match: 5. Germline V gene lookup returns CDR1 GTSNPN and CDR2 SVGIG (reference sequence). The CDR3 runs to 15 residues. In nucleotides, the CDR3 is TGTGCCTGGAGTGTATGGACTAGCGGCGCAGAGACCCAGTACTTC. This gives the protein CAWSVWTSGAETQYF.

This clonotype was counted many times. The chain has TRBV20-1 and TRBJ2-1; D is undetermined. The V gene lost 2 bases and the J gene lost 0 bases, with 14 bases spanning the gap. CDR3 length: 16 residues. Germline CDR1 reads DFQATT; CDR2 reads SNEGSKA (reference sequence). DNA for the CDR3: TGCAGTGCTAGACTTCTTGGCCCGCGCTCCTACAATGAGCAGTTCTTC. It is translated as CSARLLGPRSYNEQFF.

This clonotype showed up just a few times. The DNA for the CDR3 is TGTGCCAGCAGTTCCTCGTCCCCGACAGGCCATCTTAACTATGGCTACACCTTC. It is translated as CASSSSSPTGHLNYGYTF. The J gene is TRBJ1-2, the V gene TRBV27; weak D call: TRBD1 (6 bases). The V end was cut by 4 bases, the J end by 1 base, with 22 bases between. Germline CDR1 MNHEY, CDR2 SMNVEV (reference sequence). There are 18 residues in the CDR3.

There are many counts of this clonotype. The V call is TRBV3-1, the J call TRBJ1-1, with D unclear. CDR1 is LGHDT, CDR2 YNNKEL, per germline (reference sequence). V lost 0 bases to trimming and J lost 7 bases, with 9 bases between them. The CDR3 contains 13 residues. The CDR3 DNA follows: TGTGCCAGCAGCCAAGATCTCTTTAGTGAAGCTTTCTTT. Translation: CASSQDLFSEAFF.

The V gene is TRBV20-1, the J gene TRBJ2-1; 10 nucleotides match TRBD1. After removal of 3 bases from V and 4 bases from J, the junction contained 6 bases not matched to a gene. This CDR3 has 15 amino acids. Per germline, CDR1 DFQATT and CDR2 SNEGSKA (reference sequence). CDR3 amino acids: CSASPGQGRYNEQFF. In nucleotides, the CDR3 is TGCAGTGCTAGCCCGGGACAGGGGCGTTACAATGAGCAGTTCTTC.

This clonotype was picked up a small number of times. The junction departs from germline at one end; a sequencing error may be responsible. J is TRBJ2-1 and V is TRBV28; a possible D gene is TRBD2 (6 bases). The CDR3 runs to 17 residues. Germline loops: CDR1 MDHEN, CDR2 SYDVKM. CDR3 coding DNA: TGTACCAGCAGTTCCTTTTCTGGGGGAGGTGTCTACAATGAGCAGTTCTTC. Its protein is CTSSSFSGGGVYNEQFF.

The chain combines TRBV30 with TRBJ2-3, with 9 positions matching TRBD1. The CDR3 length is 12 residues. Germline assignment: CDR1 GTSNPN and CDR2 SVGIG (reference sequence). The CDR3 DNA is TGTGCGTGCCGGGGCGCCGGGACAGGGTTGTATTTT. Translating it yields CACRGAGTGLYF.

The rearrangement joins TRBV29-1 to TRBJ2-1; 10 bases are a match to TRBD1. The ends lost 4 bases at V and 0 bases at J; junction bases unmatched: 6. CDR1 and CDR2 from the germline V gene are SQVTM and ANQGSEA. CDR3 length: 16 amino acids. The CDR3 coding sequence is TGCAGCGTTGTGGGGAGGACAGGGGGCTCCTACAATGAGCAGTTCTTC. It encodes CSVVGRTGGSYNEQFF.

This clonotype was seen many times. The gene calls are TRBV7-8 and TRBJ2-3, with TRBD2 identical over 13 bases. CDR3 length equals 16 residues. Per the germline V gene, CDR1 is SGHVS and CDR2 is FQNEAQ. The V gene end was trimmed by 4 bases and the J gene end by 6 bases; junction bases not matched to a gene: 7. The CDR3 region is CASSSPLAGGLDTQYF. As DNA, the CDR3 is TGTGCCAGCAGCTCCCCACTAGCGGGAGGGTTGGATACGCAGTATTTT.

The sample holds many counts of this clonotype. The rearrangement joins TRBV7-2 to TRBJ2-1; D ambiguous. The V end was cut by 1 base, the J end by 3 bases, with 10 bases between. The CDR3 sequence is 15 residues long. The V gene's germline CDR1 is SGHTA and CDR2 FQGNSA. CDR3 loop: CASSLGPTDYNEQFF. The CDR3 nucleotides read TGTGCCAGCAGCTTAGGACCAACCGACTACAATGAGCAGTTCTTC.

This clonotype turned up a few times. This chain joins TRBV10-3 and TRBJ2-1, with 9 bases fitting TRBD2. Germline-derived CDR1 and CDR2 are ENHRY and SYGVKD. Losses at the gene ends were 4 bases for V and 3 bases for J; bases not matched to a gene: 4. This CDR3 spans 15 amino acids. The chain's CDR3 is CAISVGSGSYNEQFF. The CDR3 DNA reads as TGTGCCATCAGTGTGGGTAGCGGGAGCTACAATGAGCAGTTCTTC.

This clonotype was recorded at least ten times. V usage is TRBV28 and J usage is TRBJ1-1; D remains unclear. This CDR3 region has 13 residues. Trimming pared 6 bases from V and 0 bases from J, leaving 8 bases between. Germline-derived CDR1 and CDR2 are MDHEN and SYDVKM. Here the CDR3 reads CASRKPMNTEAFF. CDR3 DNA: TGTGCCAGCAGGAAACCAATGAACACTGAAGCTTTCTTT.

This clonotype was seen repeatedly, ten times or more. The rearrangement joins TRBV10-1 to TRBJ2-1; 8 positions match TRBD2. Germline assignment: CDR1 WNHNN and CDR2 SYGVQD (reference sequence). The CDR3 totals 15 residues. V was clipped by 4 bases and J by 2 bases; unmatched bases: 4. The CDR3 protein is CASSVKRETYNEQFF. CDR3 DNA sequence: TGCGCCAGCAGTGTAAAGCGGGAGACCTACAATGAGCAGTTCTTC.

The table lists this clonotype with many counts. CDR3 loop: CASSIVVSWGNTEAFF. For the CDR3, the DNA is TGTGCCAGTAGTATAGTAGTCTCTTGGGGGAACACTGAAGCTTTCTTT. This chain uses TRBV19 with TRBJ1-1; D not resolved. V was pared by 1 base and J by 1 base, with 13 bases between. CDR1 and CDR2 (germline): LNHDA, SQIVND (reference sequence). The CDR3 is 16 amino acids. Complete variable domain (other parts from reference TRBV19 and TRBJ1-1): DGGITQSPKYLFRKEGQNVTLSCEQNLNHDAMYWYRQDPGQGLRLIYYSQIVNDFQKGDIAEGYSVSREKKESFPLTVTSAQKNPTAFYLCASSIVVSWGNTEAFFGQGTRLTVV.

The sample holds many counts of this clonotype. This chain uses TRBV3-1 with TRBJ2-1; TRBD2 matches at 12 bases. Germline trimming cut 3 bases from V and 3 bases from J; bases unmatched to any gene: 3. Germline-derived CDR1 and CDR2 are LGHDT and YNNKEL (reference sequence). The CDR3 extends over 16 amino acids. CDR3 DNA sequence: TGTGCCAGCAGCCAGAGGACTAGCGGGATCTACAATGAGCAGTTCTTC. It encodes CASSQRTSGIYNEQFF.

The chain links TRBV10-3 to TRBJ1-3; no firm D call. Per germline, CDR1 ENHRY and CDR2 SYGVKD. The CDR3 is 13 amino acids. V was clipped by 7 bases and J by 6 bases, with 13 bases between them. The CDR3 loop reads CAITKGFENTIYF. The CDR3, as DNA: TGTGCCATCACAAAAGGTTTCGAAAACACCATATATTTT.

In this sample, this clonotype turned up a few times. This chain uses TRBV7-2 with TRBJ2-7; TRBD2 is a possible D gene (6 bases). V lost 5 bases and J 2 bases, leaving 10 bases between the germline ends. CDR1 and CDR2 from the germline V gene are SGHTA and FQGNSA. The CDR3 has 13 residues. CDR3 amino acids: CASSHRTTYEQYF. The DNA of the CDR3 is TGTGCCAGCAGCCACCGGACTACCTACGAGCAGTACTTC.

The CDR3 protein is CASSLLGTSSTDTQYF. The CDR3 DNA is TGCGCCAGCAGCTTGTTGGGGACCTCTAGCACAGATACGCAGTATTTT. This chain joins TRBV5-1 and TRBJ2-3, with D perhaps matching TRBD1 or TRBD2 (5 bases each). Trimming left V 1 base short and J 0 bases short, with 12 bases between. The CDR3 extends over 16 amino acids. Germline V CDR1 and CDR2: SGHRS, YFSETQ.

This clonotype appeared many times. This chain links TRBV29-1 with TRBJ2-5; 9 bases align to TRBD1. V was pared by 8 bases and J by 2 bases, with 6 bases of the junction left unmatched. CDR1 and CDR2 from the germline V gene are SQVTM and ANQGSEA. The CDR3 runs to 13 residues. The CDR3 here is CSTGTGPQETQYF. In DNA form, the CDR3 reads TGCAGCACCGGGACAGGGCCTCAAGAGACCCAGTACTTC.

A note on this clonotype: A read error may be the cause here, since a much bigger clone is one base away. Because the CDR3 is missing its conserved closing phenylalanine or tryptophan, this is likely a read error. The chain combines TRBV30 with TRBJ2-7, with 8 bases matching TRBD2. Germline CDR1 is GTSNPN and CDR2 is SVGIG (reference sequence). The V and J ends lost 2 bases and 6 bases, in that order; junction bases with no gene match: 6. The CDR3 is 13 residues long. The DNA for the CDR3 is TGTGCCTGGAGTTACGGGAGGGCCCCCGAGCAGTACCTC. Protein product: CAWSYGRAPEQYL.

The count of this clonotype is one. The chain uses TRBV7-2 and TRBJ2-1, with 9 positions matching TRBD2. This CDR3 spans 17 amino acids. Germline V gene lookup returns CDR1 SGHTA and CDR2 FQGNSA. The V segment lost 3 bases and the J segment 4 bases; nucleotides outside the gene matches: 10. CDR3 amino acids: CASSFLESAGGYNEQFF. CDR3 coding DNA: TGTGCCAGCAGCTTCCTCGAGTCAGCGGGAGGATACAATGAGCAGTTCTTC.

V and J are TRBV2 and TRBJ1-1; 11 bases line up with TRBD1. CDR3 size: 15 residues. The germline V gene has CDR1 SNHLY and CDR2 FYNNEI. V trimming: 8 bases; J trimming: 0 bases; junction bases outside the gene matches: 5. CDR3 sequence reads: CASGDRGGMNTEAFF. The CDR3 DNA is TGTGCCAGCGGGGACAGGGGGGGAATGAACACTGAAGCTTTCTTT.

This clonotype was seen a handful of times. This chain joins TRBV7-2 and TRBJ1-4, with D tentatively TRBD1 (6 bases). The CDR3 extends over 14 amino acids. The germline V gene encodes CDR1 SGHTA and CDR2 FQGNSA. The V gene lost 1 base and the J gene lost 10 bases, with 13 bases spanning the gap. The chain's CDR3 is CASSLDGGRGKLFF. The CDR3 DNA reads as TGTGCCAGCAGCTTAGATGGGGGGCGCGGAAAACTGTTTTTT.

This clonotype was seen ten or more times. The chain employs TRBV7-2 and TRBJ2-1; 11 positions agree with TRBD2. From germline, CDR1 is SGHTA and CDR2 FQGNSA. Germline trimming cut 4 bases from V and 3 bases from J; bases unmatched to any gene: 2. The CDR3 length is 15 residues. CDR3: CASSWGLAVYNEQFF. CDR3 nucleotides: TGTGCCAGCAGCTGGGGACTAGCGGTCTACAATGAGCAGTTCTTC.

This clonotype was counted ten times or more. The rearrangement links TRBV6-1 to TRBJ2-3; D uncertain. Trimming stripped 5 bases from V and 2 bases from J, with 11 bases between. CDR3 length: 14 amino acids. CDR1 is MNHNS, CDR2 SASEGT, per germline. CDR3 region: CASSFSQNTDTQYF. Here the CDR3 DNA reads TGTGCCAGCAGTTTTAGCCAAAACACAGATACGCAGTATTTT.

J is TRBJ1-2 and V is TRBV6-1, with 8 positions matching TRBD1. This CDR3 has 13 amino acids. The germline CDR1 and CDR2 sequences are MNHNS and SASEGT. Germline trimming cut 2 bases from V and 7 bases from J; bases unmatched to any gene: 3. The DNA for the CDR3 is TGTGCCAGCAGTGAACAAGACAGGGGTGGCTACACCTTC. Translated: CASSEQDRGGYTF.

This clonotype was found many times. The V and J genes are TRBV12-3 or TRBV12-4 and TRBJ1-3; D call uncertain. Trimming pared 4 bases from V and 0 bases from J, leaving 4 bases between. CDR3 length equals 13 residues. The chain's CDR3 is CASSWGSGNTIYF. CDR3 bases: TGTGCCAGCAGTTGGGGCTCTGGAAACACCATATATTTT.

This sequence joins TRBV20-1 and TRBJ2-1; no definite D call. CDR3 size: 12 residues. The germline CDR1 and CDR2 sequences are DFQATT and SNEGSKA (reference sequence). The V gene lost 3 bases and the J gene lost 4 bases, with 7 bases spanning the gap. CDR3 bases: TGCAGTGCTAGGCTACCGTACAATGAGCAGTTCTTC. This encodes CSARLPYNEQFF.

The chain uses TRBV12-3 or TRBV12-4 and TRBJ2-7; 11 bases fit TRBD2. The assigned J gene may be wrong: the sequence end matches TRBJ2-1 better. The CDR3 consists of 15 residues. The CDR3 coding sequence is TGTGCCAGCAGTCCGCTAGCGGGAGGCACCTACGAGCAGTTCTTC. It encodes CASSPLAGGTYEQFF.

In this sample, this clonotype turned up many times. The CDR3 DNA sequence: TGCGCCAGCAGCCTTGGCGTTTGGGAGAAGAACACCGGGGAGCTGTTTTTT. Translation: CASSLGVWEKNTGELFF. The chain couples TRBV5-1 to TRBJ2-2, with D perhaps TRBD2 (5 bases). Germline V lookup: CDR1 SGHRS, CDR2 YFSETQ. Trimming took off 4 bases at V and 1 base at J, with 17 bases between the two ends. The CDR3 loop spans 17 amino acids.

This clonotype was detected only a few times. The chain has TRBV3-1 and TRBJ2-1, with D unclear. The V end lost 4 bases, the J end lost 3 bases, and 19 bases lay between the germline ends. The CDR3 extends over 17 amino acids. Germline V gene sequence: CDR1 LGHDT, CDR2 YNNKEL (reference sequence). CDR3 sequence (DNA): TGTGCCAGCAGCCGACCCATGCTTGGTATAAACTACAATGAGCAGTTCTTC. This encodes CASSRPMLGINYNEQFF.